A selection of T cell receptor beta chains follows, all from one sample in a study of T cells in localized non-small cell lung cancer. Clones were sequenced by immunoSEQ multiplex PCR, and TCRdb holds only the in-frame ones, with some missing. The repertoire holds 25,000 to 30,000 clones, with around 93% as singletons. The source material was peripheral blood mononuclear cells, sampled before any cancer treatment. These receptors were taken from a woman aged 35 to 69 with stage III lung adenocarcinoma. Both conserved end residues are part of each CDR3. A D gene is named only where the DNA matches it firmly.

TRBV7-2	-	TRBJ2-3	CASSYTDTQYF
TRBV27	TRBD1	TRBJ1-2	CASSPAFGTGRHGYTF
TRBV11-2	-	TRBJ1-6	CASSSMGNFHNSPLHF
TRBV29-1	TRBD2	TRBJ2-7	CSVRRGLAGSYEQYF
TRBV18	-	TRBJ1-4	CASSWPGTSNEKLFF
TRBV4-1	-	TRBJ2-1	CASSQVQSGSYNEQFF
TRBV15	-	TRBJ2-1	CATSRDMEGWNEQFF
TRBV7-2	-	TRBJ2-2	CASSFAGPPYTGELFF
TRBV10-3	TRBD2	TRBJ2-1	CAISPASGDYNEQFF
TRBV11-2	-	TRBJ2-1	CASSLDELSGQFF
TRBV6-1	-	TRBJ2-1	CASSNNAYNEQFF
TRBV7-2	-	TRBJ2-5	CASSQRKTQYF
TRBV7-7	TRBD2	TRBJ2-2	CASTLLAGDYTGELFF
TRBV11-3	-	TRBJ2-2	CASSLGGNTGELFF
TRBV28	-	TRBJ1-2	CATLRGGANYGYTF
TRBV7-9	TRBD2	TRBJ2-2	CASSLGLAAGELFF
TRBV14	-	TRBJ2-7	CASSQETYEQYF
TRBV9	-	TRBJ2-5	CASSVEGQETQYF
TRBV4-1	-	TRBJ1-1	CASSQEGPPEAFF
TRBV5-1	-	TRBJ2-5	CASRTGRTQETQYF
TRBV4-3	TRBD2	TRBJ2-7	CASSQDLSGSGYEQYF
TRBV11-1	TRBD2	TRBJ2-5	CASSISGGLGETQYF
TRBV5-1	-	TRBJ2-1	CASSSGSKDNEQFF
TRBV19	-	TRBJ1-1	CASSIGIRTEAFF
TRBV28	-	TRBJ1-2	CASALGGGSGYTF
TRBV10-3	-	TRBJ1-5	CAIGGEDQPQHF
TRBV6-1	-	TRBJ2-1	CASRASLSYNEQFF
TRBV5-5	TRBD1	TRBJ2-7	CASSPPTGTYEQYF
TRBV6-5	-	TRBJ2-1	CASSAPGRNNEQFF
TRBV19	-	TRBJ1-3	CAAMTYNAGNTIYF
TRBV6-6	TRBD2	TRBJ2-2	CASRSGLAGAGELFF
TRBV19	TRBD1	TRBJ2-6	CASTLDRLRTGANVLTF
TRBV5-1	TRBD2	TRBJ2-3	CASSLPREGPTDTQYF
TRBV6-5	-	TRBJ1-1	CASSYLRGGTEAFF
TRBV5-1	TRBD1	TRBJ2-5	CASSGGQPVETQYF
TRBV4-1	TRBD1	TRBJ1-5	CASSQDPGQGVSQPQHF
TRBV30	TRBD1	TRBJ2-2	CAWSLGQGVTGELFF
TRBV7-3	-	TRBJ2-1	CASSWAGGEQFF
TRBV11-1	-	TRBJ2-5	CASSLALQGGETQYF
TRBV6-5	TRBD1	TRBJ1-2	CASSYSATGTYGYTF